A single sample gave rise to the 32 T cell receptor beta chains below, sequenced in a study of regulatory T cells in long-lasting Graves disease. Arm-PCR of CDR3 regions and iRepertoire HTBI primers were used to build TCR beta libraries. TCRdb reprocessed the multiplex PCR reads via MiXCR and lists one record per CDR3 protein. The sample gives approximately 470,000 distinct CDR3 sequences, around 15% of which show up once; 12% is in the top ten. Time point noted: newly diagnosed GD, antithyroid drugs for less than 3 months. RNA extracted from PBMCs served as the sequencing template. This same sample was also taken into another study, of T cells in Graves' hyperthyroidism and ophthalmopathy.

This sample comprised peripheral blood mononuclear cells (PBMCs), obtained at new diagnosis, from a patient treated with antithyroid drugs. These receptors all stem from a man aged 40-49 years with Graves disease.

The table lists this clonotype with many counts. V and J are TRBV5-6 and TRBJ2-1; D unresolved. CDR3 length: 13 residues. Per germline, CDR1 SGHDT and CDR2 YYEEEE. V was shortened by 7 bases and J by 6 bases, with 14 bases between the two germline ends. The CDR3 sequence: CASGSPPGNEQFF. For the CDR3, the DNA is TGTGCCAGCGGCTCCCCACCGGGCAATGAGCAGTTCTTC.

This clonotype was picked up many times. The chain recombines TRBV20-1 with TRBJ2-1; 8 bases map to TRBD2. V was clipped by 2 bases and J by 1 base; unmatched bases: 10. The CDR3 is 17 amino acids. Germline V gene sequence: CDR1 DFQATT, CDR2 SNEGSKA (reference sequence). The CDR3 coding sequence is TGCAGTGCTAGACTACTAGGACTAGCAGGGTCCTACAATGAGCAGTTCTTC. It yields the protein CSARLLGLAGSYNEQFF.

This clonotype was observed many times. The rearrangement uses TRBV15 and TRBJ2-1; 7 bases fit TRBD2. The CDR3 has 14 amino acids. Germline assignment: CDR1 LNHNV and CDR2 YYDKDF (reference sequence). The ends lost 8 bases at V and 4 bases at J; junction bases unmatched: 8. CDR3 DNA: TGTGCCACCGGGCTCCGGGGGGTGTACAATGAGCAGTTCTTC. This translates into CATGLRGVYNEQFF.

This clonotype was counted many times. The CDR3 DNA reads TGTGCCTGGAGTTTTGGACGCCAGACCGGGGAGCTGTTTTTT. This sequence encodes CAWSFGRQTGELFF. The rearrangement uses TRBV30 and TRBJ2-2, with unresolved D. The V end lost 2 bases, the J end lost 5 bases, and 12 bases lay between the germline ends. In germline, CDR1 is GTSNPN, CDR2 SVGIG (reference sequence). This CDR3 spans 14 amino acids.

This clonotype appeared many times. V is TRBV27 and J is TRBJ2-7; 7 bases agree with TRBD1. This CDR3 has 14 residues. V was pared by 5 bases and J by 5 bases, with 9 bases of the junction left unmatched. Germline V gives CDR1 MNHEY, CDR2 SMNVEV (reference sequence). CDR3 sequence: CASSTATGFHEQYF. The DNA for the CDR3 is TGTGCCAGCAGTACAGCGACAGGGTTCCACGAGCAGTACTTC.

This clonotype was seen repeatedly, ten times or more. The rearrangement links TRBV5-1 to TRBJ1-1; tentatively, D is TRBD1 (5 bases). Germline CDR1 and CDR2: SGHRS and YFSETQ. The CDR3 loop spans 12 amino acids. The V and J ends lost 3 bases and 7 bases respectively, with 10 bases between them. The CDR3, as DNA: TGCGCCAGCAGCTCACAGGCGGGTGAAGCTTTCTTT. This translates into CASSSQAGEAFF.

This clonotype showed up many times. The V call is TRBV18, the J call TRBJ2-7, with D tentatively TRBD1 (6 bases). The CDR3 loop spans 15 amino acids. Between the trimmed V and J ends, which lost 6 bases and 5 bases, there was a span of 20 bases. The germline V gene encodes CDR1 KGHSH and CDR2 LQKENI. The CDR3 region has the DNA TGTGCCAGCTCGTCCACAGGGTATCTAGCCGACGAGCAGTACTTC. Residues: CASSSTGYLADEQYF.

J is TRBJ1-1 and V is TRBV6-2 or TRBV6-3; D not resolved. The CDR3 totals 12 residues. V was cut by 5 bases and J by 6 bases, with 10 bases left in between. The germline V gene encodes CDR1 MNHEY and CDR2 SVGEGT. The CDR3 loop reads CASSDRWAEAFF. Here the CDR3 DNA reads TGTGCCAGCAGTGACCGATGGGCTGAAGCTTTCTTT.

In regard to this clonotype: A much larger clone differs from this one at a single base, so this may be a read error. This rearrangement joins TRBV27 to TRBJ2-1, with 10 positions matching TRBD2. There are 16 residues in the CDR3. Unmatched junction bases numbered 10, after V lost 4 bases and J lost 7 bases. Germline CDR1 MNHEY, CDR2 SMNVEV (reference sequence). As DNA, the CDR3 is TGTGCCAGCAGTTCCCGTGATAGCGGGGGGATTAATGAGCAGTTCTTC. Protein sequence: CASSSRDSGGINEQFF.

This clonotype was detected only a few times. This chain uses TRBV15 with TRBJ2-1, with 9 bases identical to TRBD1. The length of the CDR3 is 15 residues. The junction had 3 bases not matched to a gene; V was cut back by 1 base and J by 5 bases. Per germline, CDR1 LNHNV and CDR2 YYDKDF (reference sequence). CDR3 nucleotides: TGTGCCACCAGCAGAGCCGGGACAGGGAACAATGAGCAGTTCTTC. It is translated as CATSRAGTGNNEQFF. The full variable domain, its missing parts supplied by reference TRBV15 and TRBJ2-1, is DAMVIQNPRYQVTQFGKPVTLSCSQTLNHNVMYWYQQKSSQAPKLLFHYYDKDFNNEADTPDNFQSRRPNTSFCFLDIRSPGLGDTAMYLCATSRAGTGNNEQFFGPGTRLTVL.

This clonotype was counted ten times or more. The chain couples TRBV20-1 to TRBJ2-3; D call uncertain. CDR3 length equals 13 residues. V lost 0 bases and J 6 bases, leaving 10 bases between the germline ends. CDR1 and CDR2 from the germline V gene are DFQATT and SNEGSKA (reference sequence). The CDR3 sequence is CSARDTWSDTQYF. The CDR3 nucleotides read TGCAGTGCTAGAGATACCTGGTCTGATACGCAGTATTTT.

This clonotype was seen at least ten times. The J gene is TRBJ2-1, the V gene TRBV3-1; D gene uncertain. Per the germline V gene, CDR1 is LGHDT and CDR2 is YNNKEL (reference sequence). V was clipped by 0 bases and J by 6 bases, with 9 bases between them. This CDR3 has 14 residues. CDR3 sequence reads: CASSQEVRINEQFF. In nucleotides, the CDR3 is TGTGCCAGCAGCCAAGAGGTCAGGATCAATGAGCAGTTCTTC.

This clonotype was picked up many times. The CDR3 spells CASSDGNEQYF. The CDR3 DNA sequence: TGTGCCAGCAGCGATGGAAACGAGCAGTACTTC. The chain carries TRBV27 and TRBJ2-7; D unclear. This CDR3 has 11 amino acids. Trimming shortened V by 6 bases and J by 5 bases, and 8 bases separated the two germline ends. The germline V gene encodes CDR1 MNHEY and CDR2 SMNVEV (reference sequence).

This clonotype showed up just a few times. This rearrangement joins TRBV12-3 or TRBV12-4 to TRBJ2-5; TRBD1 might be the D (5 bases). Trimming took off 1 base at V and 0 bases at J, with 15 bases between the two ends. The CDR3 totals 17 residues. The CDR3 reads CASSLVAADTYQETQYF. DNA for the CDR3: TGTGCCAGCAGTTTAGTGGCGGCGGACACGTACCAAGAGACCCAGTACTTC.

This clonotype was seen at least ten times. The chain has TRBV28 and TRBJ1-4; 7 nucleotides line up with TRBD1. J gave up 8 bases and V 4 bases, and 7 bases lay outside the gene matches. The length of the CDR3 is 14 residues. The V gene's germline CDR1 is MDHEN and CDR2 SYDVKM. The CDR3 bases are TGTGCCAGCAGTTCCGGGACAGAAAGCGAAAAACTGTTTTTT. This encodes CASSSGTESEKLFF.

A few counts support this clonotype. The chain has TRBV24-1 and TRBJ2-1, with TRBD2 identical over 9 bases. The CDR3 is 15 residues long. From germline, CDR1 is KGHDR and CDR2 SFDVKD. V lost 4 bases, J lost 6 bases, and 6 bases stayed unmatched. CDR3 DNA sequence: TGTGCCACCAGTGACCCCACGGGACTAGCCAATGAGCAGTTCTTC. It specifies CATSDPTGLANEQFF.

This clonotype appeared a few times. As DNA, the CDR3 is TGCAGCGTTGCGAGGGAGTTCAATCAGCCCCAGCATTTT. This sequence encodes CSVAREFNQPQHF. V usage is TRBV29-1 and J usage is TRBJ1-5, with unresolved D. Trimming shortened V by 4 bases and J by 3 bases, and 10 bases separated the two germline ends. This CDR3 is built from 13 residues. CDR1 and CDR2 (germline): SQVTM, ANQGSEA.

This chain joins TRBV28 and TRBJ2-1; D is unclear. Deletions cut 2 bases from V and 10 bases from J, with 12 bases between. The CDR3 loop spans 13 amino acids. Germline V lookup: CDR1 MDHEN, CDR2 SYDVKM. The CDR3 DNA reads TGTGCCAGCAGTTTACAGCAATCCTACGAGCAGTTCTTC. Translated, it gives CASSLQQSYEQFF.

The sample holds many counts of this clonotype. The V gene is TRBV2, the J gene TRBJ1-4; D unresolved. Looked up from germline, CDR1 is SNHLY and CDR2 is FYNNEI. This CDR3 comprises 13 residues. The V end lost 4 bases, the J end lost 4 bases, and 7 bases lay between the germline ends. The CDR3 DNA reads as TGTGCCAGCAGTGCAGAGGGTAATGAAAAACTGTTTTTT. This gives the protein CASSAEGNEKLFF.

In the case of this clonotype: One base separates it from a far larger clone, so it is likely a read error. The chain links TRBV11-2 to TRBJ2-3, with D perhaps given as TRBD1 or TRBD2 (5 bases each). V was shortened by 0 bases and J by 2 bases, with 9 bases between the two germline ends. Per the germline V gene, CDR1 is SGHAT and CDR2 is FQNNGV. The CDR3 is 15 amino acids. CDR3 DNA sequence: TGTGCCAGCAGCTTAGAGGGACGAGTCACAGATACGCAGTATTTT. It translates to CASSLEGRVTDTQYF.

This clonotype has more than one count but fewer than ten. The J gene is TRBJ2-5, the V gene TRBV5-1, with no clear D. This CDR3 has 13 residues. Trimming shortened V by 0 bases and J by 5 bases, and 8 bases separated the two germline ends. The germline V gene encodes CDR1 SGHRS and CDR2 YFSETQ. The CDR3 DNA reads as TGCGCCAGCAGCTTGGACATCATGGAGACCCAGTACTTC. Translated: CASSLDIMETQYF.

In its sample, this clonotype was seen many times. This chain connects TRBV28 to TRBJ2-7; maybe TRBD2 (6 bases). V was pared by 6 bases and J by 9 bases, with 15 bases between. Per germline, CDR1 MDHEN and CDR2 SYDVKM. The CDR3 is 12 residues long. The CDR3 DNA reads as TGTGCCAGCAGCACCGGGACTTCTCGGCAGTACTTC. It translates to CASSTGTSRQYF.

This clonotype was counted at least ten times. The chain recombines TRBV28 with TRBJ1-6; a possible D gene is TRBD1 (5 bases). The length of the CDR3 is 15 residues. The germline V gene has CDR1 MDHEN and CDR2 SYDVKM. Trimming took off 3 bases at V and 10 bases at J, with 16 bases between the two ends. The DNA of the CDR3 is TGTGCCAGCAGTTTCTTGCAGGGAAGAAGGTCACCCCTCCACTTT. Translation: CASSFLQGRRSPLHF.

This clonotype appeared many times. The chain combines TRBV9 with TRBJ2-7; perhaps D is TRBD1 or TRBD2 (7 bases each). CDR3 length equals 13 residues. Germline CDR1 reads SGDLS; CDR2 reads YYNGEE. Trimming shortened V by 3 bases and J by 5 bases, and 12 bases separated the two germline ends. CDR3 sequence (DNA): TGTGCCAGCAGCGCGACAGGGAGGGACGAGCAGTACTTC. Amino acids: CASSATGRDEQYF.

This clonotype was picked up many times. The chain carries TRBV7-9 and TRBJ2-7; 8 bases are shared with TRBD1. In germline, CDR1 is SEHNR, CDR2 FQNEAQ (reference sequence). The V gene end was trimmed by 1 base and the J gene end by 6 bases; junction bases not matched to a gene: 8. This CDR3 contains 15 residues. In nucleotides, the CDR3 is TGTGCCAGCAGCTTAGGGACAGGGACGGGGAGCGAGCAGTACTTC. Translation: CASSLGTGTGSEQYF.

This clonotype was seen a handful of times. The J gene is TRBJ2-3, the V gene TRBV19; 10 bases match TRBD2. J lost 2 bases, V lost 4 bases, and 6 bases had no gene match. In germline, CDR1 is LNHDA, CDR2 SQIVND (reference sequence). There are 16 residues in the CDR3. The CDR3 protein is CASSTLAGALTDTQYF. CDR3 nucleotides: TGTGCCAGTAGTACGCTAGCGGGAGCACTCACAGATACGCAGTATTTT.

This clonotype appeared many times. The V gene is TRBV7-3, the J gene TRBJ2-3, with 9 positions matching TRBD1. Per germline, CDR1 SGHTA and CDR2 FQGTGA. This CDR3 has 15 amino acids. J was trimmed by 2 bases and V by 5 bases; bases with no gene match: 5. This chain's CDR3 is CASSRTGAITDTQYF. In nucleotides, the CDR3 is TGTGCCAGCAGCCGGACAGGGGCGATCACAGATACGCAGTATTTT.

This clonotype was counted many times. The rearrangement joins TRBV7-8 to TRBJ2-2; 12 nucleotides line up with TRBD2. The CDR3 spans 16 residues. The germline V gene has CDR1 SGHVS and CDR2 FQNEAQ. Trimming cost V 4 bases and J 7 bases; bases outside gene matches: 7. DNA for the CDR3: TGTGCCAGCAGCTCATCTAGCGGGAGGGCCGTCGGGGAGCTGTTTTTT. Translation: CASSSSSGRAVGELFF.

This clonotype appeared many times. This chain joins TRBV28 and TRBJ2-3, with TRBD2 matching 10 bases. The V gene's germline CDR1 is MDHEN and CDR2 SYDVKM. The CDR3 contains 17 residues. After removal of 1 base from V and 8 bases from J, the junction contained 12 bases not matched to a gene. The CDR3 DNA reads TGTGCCAGCAGTTTATCATTAGCGGGAGGCGTCTCCGGTACGCAGTATTTT. This sequence encodes CASSLSLAGGVSGTQYF. Full variable domain (outside the CDR3, taken from reference TRBV28 and TRBJ2-3): DVKVTQSSRYLVKRTGEKVFLECVQDMDHENMFWYRQDPGLGLRLIYFSYDVKMKEKGDIPEGYSVSREKKERFSLILESASTNQTSMYLCASSLSLAGGVSGTQYFGPGTRLTVL.

This chain links TRBV6-1 with TRBJ2-1; D gene uncertain. Trimming pared 4 bases from V and 10 bases from J, leaving 17 bases between. This CDR3 contains 14 residues. Germline assignment: CDR1 MNHNS and CDR2 SASEGT. The CDR3 region is CASSGIRTSREQFF. The CDR3 DNA is TGTGCCAGCAGTGGGATAAGGACCAGCCGGGAGCAGTTCTTC.

This clonotype was detected ten times or more. The rearrangement joins TRBV7-3 to TRBJ2-1; D is perhaps TRBD2 (6 bases). Germline V gene lookup returns CDR1 SGHTA and CDR2 FQGTGA. Trimming pared 1 base from V and 5 bases from J, leaving 6 bases between. The CDR3 is made up of 13 amino acids. CDR3 DNA: TGTGCCAGCAGCTTAAGCGGGAACAATGAGCAGTTCTTC. Amino acids: CASSLSGNNEQFF.

The sample holds many counts of this clonotype. This chain joins TRBV2 and TRBJ2-1; TRBD2 matches 8 bases. Trimming removed 6 bases from V and 4 bases from J; junction bases left unmatched: 11. Germline CDR1 and CDR2: SNHLY and FYNNEI. CDR3 length: 16 amino acids. The CDR3 DNA reads as TGTGCCAGCAGCGGGGATAAAGCGGGGGCATACAATGAGCAGTTCTTC. Its protein product is CASSGDKAGAYNEQFF.